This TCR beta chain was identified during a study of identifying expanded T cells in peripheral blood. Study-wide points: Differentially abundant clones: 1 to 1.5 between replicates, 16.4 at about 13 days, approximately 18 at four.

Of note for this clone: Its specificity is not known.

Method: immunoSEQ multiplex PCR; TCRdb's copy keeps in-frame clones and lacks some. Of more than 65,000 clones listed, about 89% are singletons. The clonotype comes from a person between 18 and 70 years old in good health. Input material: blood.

The CDR3 region is CSARMAAAEYF. CDR3 nucleotides: TGCAGTGCTAGAATGGCGGCGGCGGAGTACTTC. The V gene is TRBV20-1, the J gene TRBJ2-5, with unresolved D. This CDR3 region has 11 residues. CDR1 is DFQATT and CDR2 is SNEGSKA in the germline V gene (reference sequence). V was trimmed by 2 bases and J by 12 bases, leaving 13 bases between them.